Described below is a single T cell receptor (beta chain) sequence and its context. As yet, its antigen is unknown. The length of the CDR3 is 15 residues. Germline assignment: CDR1 SGHRS and CDR2 YFSETQ. The V gene end was trimmed by 7 bases and the J gene end by 8 bases; junction bases not matched to a gene: 13. This record belongs to a study of T cell repertoires in cytomegalovirus infection. Looking at the study overall: TCR beta signatures that were public indicated CMV infection and matching HLA type.

Overall study results and limits: Dominating the ex vivo response were TCR beta clonotypes that were CMV-specific and HLA-C-restricted.

TCRdb ran MiXCR on the reads and lists one entry per CDR3 protein. The top ten clones hold 8.7% of a sample with fewer than 400,000 distinct CDR3 sequences, 15% to 20% of them seen once. The chain links TRBV5-1 to TRBJ1-4; 8 positions agree with TRBD1. The sample comprised PBMCs. The sequence came from a human donor in good health (CMV status not recorded). Some clones in this sample may be carry-over from other donors' samples. The CDR3 nucleotides read TGCGCCAGCGGCAACCCGGGACAGGAGGACGAAAAACTGTTTTTT. Its protein product is CASGNPGQEDEKLFF.